The sample holds a few counts of the clone carrying this TCR beta chain. Its matching antigen is unknown. This sample is part of a study of blood T cells in healthy people across ages. General study results and limits: Observed TCR beta diversity per million T cells went down as age went up. This fall followed a roughly linear course with age.

Sample-barcoded 5' priming and a J-beta primer mix drove a second PCR of roughly 6 to 12 cycles. Via MiXCR, TCRdb re-called the 5' RACE reads, giving one row per CDR3 protein. The data show approximately 780,000 distinct CDR3 sequences, 20% to 30% seen once. Trimming stripped 4 bases from V and 10 bases from J, with 16 bases between. The CDR3 has 14 residues. Germline V gene sequence: CDR1 KGHDR, CDR2 SFDVKD. This same sample was also taken into another study, of T cells of mothers and their children.

This sequence originates from a boy under 18 in good health. Material: blood. V gene TRBV24-1 combines with J gene TRBJ2-1, with D maybe TRBD1 (6 bases). In nucleotides, the CDR3 is TGTGCCACCAGTGACTCACTCGTCAGGGGAGAGCAGTTCTTC. This encodes CATSDSLVRGEQFF.